What follows is one T cell receptor (beta chain) and its context. The data were obtained in a study of T cell changes during pregnancy in multiple sclerosis. Method: immunoSEQ multiplex PCR; TCRdb's copy keeps in-frame clones and lacks some. Here the sample spans some 50,000 clones, roughly 90% being singletons. The material sequenced was peripheral blood, taken in the first trimester of pregnancy. The receptor was derived from a female donor in good health, enrolled as a control in a pregnancy study.

This CDR3 reads CASSIQGPDTQYF. In DNA form, the CDR3 reads TGTGCCAGTAGTATTCAGGGGCCAGATACGCAGTATTTT. This chain links TRBV19 with TRBJ2-3, with D maybe TRBD1 (6 bases). The CDR3 has 13 residues. Trimming removed 3 bases from V and 4 bases from J, with 8 bases in between. Germline assignment: CDR1 LNHDA and CDR2 SQIVND (reference sequence).